Following are 25 T cell receptor beta chains from one sample sequenced in a study of T cell responses to AZD1222 COVID-19 vaccine. Clones were read by immunoSEQ multiplex PCR, and TCRdb kept only the in-frame ones, dropping some. The sample holds about 110,000 clones, approximately 88% seen once. Sequencing used peripheral blood, obtained on day 0 of AZD1222 vaccination. These receptors were taken from an adult in good health.

This chain connects TRBV11-2 to TRBJ2-3, with 11 bases lining up with TRBD2. Germline V gene lookup returns CDR1 SGHAT and CDR2 FQNNGV. This CDR3 comprises 15 residues. Trimming cost V 5 bases and J 6 bases; bases outside gene matches: 7. The CDR3 bases are TGTGCCAGCAGCGTTAGCGGGAGGGCCATCGATACGCAGTATTTT. Translation gives CASSVSGRAIDTQYF.

The J gene is TRBJ2-3, the V gene TRBV6-5, with D perhaps matching TRBD1 or TRBD2 (5 bases each). V dropped 5 bases and J dropped 0 bases, with 9 bases sitting between them. The germline CDR1 and CDR2 sequences are MNHEY and SVGAGI. The CDR3 length is 14 residues. CDR3 amino acids: CASSLWDSTDTQYF. Written as DNA, the CDR3 is TGTGCCAGCAGTCTTTGGGACAGCACAGATACGCAGTATTTT.

The V call is TRBV5-4, the J call TRBJ2-7, with 7 bases lining up with TRBD1. Germline CDR1 and CDR2: SGHNT and YYREEE (reference sequence). The V and J ends lost 3 bases and 7 bases, in that order; junction bases with no gene match: 10. CDR3 length: 14 amino acids. CDR3 DNA sequence: TGTGCCAGCAGCTCACTGGACTTCAGGGGGGAGCAGTACTTC. Its protein is CASSSLDFRGEQYF. The variable domain in full, completed from reference TRBV5-4 and TRBJ2-7, reads ETGVTQSPTHLIKTRGQQVTLRCSSQSGHNTVSWYQQALGQGPQFIFQYYREEENGRGNFPPRFSGLQFPNYSSELNVNALELDDSALYLCASSSLDFRGEQYFGPGTRLTVT.

The chain couples TRBV7-3 to TRBJ2-7; D tentatively fits TRBD1 or TRBD2 (6 bases each). CDR3 length: 13 residues. The germline CDR1 and CDR2 sequences are SGHTA and FQGTGA. V lost 5 bases, J lost 7 bases, and 15 bases lay in between. The CDR3 reads CASSGSRGGEQYF. In DNA form, the CDR3 reads TGTGCCAGCAGCGGGAGCAGAGGGGGGGAGCAGTACTTC.

The rearrangement joins TRBV28 to TRBJ2-3, with 7 positions matching TRBD2. The germline V gene encodes CDR1 MDHEN and CDR2 SYDVKM. V shed 4 bases, J shed 3 bases, and the junction held 19 bases outside the gene matches. This CDR3 contains 19 residues. The CDR3 protein is CASSSIGRGWQHGTDTQYF. The CDR3 coding sequence is TGTGCCAGCAGTTCCATCGGGCGGGGGTGGCAACATGGTACAGATACGCAGTATTTT.

The V gene is TRBV30, the J gene TRBJ2-1; weak D call: TRBD2 (6 bases). Germline CDR1 reads GTSNPN; CDR2 reads SVGIG (reference sequence). This CDR3 is built from 15 residues. With 0 bases removed from V and 1 base from J, the gap between germline ends came to 10 bases. CDR3: CAWSVLAGSYNEQFF. DNA for the CDR3: TGTGCCTGGAGTGTACTCGCGGGGTCCTACAATGAGCAGTTCTTC.

The chain combines TRBV6-2 or TRBV6-3 with TRBJ1-4; no reliable D call. CDR3 size: 13 residues. CDR1 and CDR2 from the germline V gene are MNHEY and SVGEGT. V was clipped by 6 bases and J by 8 bases, with 13 bases between them. CDR3 protein: CASSRGSREKLFF. In DNA, the CDR3 is TGTGCCAGCAGCCGGGGATCGAGGGAAAAACTGTTTTTT.

In regard to this clone: The junction departs from the called germline gene at one end, perhaps through a read error. The CDR3 coding sequence is TGTGCCAGCAGCCCCGGACTAGCGGGGGTTTTCCCGTACAATCGAATCTTC. Translating it yields CASSPGLAGVFPYNRIF. The chain couples TRBV28 to TRBJ2-7; 13 nucleotides match TRBD2. This CDR3 contains 17 residues. Per the germline V gene, CDR1 is MDHEN and CDR2 is SYDVKM. Variable domain in full (rest from reference TRBV28 and TRBJ2-7): DVKVTQSSRYLVKRTGEKVFLECVQDMDHENMFWYRQDPGLGLRLIYFSYDVKMKEKGDIPEGYSVSREKKERFSLILESASTNQTSMYLCASSPGLAGVFPYNRIFGPGTRLTVT.

V and J are TRBV28 and TRBJ2-3; either TRBD1 or TRBD2 may fit D (5 bases each). CDR3 length equals 18 residues. Trimming shortened V by 8 bases and J by 0 bases, and 24 bases separated the two germline ends. Germline V gives CDR1 MDHEN, CDR2 SYDVKM. The DNA of the CDR3 is TGTGCCAGCGCCGGTCCTGGGACCCCTTCGGGAAGCACAGATACGCAGTATTTT. Protein: CASAGPGTPSGSTDTQYF.

V usage is TRBV5-1 and J usage is TRBJ2-6; maybe TRBD2 (5 bases). The germline gives CDR1 SGHRS, CDR2 YFSETQ. V shed 2 bases and J shed 3 bases, with 12 bases lying between them. There are 16 residues in the CDR3. The DNA for the CDR3 is TGCGCCAGCAGCTTTGGACTCCTCTATGGGGCCAACGTCCTGACTTTC. Translated, it gives CASSFGLLYGANVLTF.

The CDR3 spells CSVRTGPSTDTQYF. The CDR3 bases are TGCAGCGTTAGGACAGGGCCTAGCACAGATACGCAGTATTTT. This chain joins TRBV29-1 and TRBJ2-3; TRBD1 aligns across 8 bases. This CDR3 contains 14 residues. Germline values: CDR1 SQVTM, CDR2 ANQGSEA. V shed 5 bases, J shed 0 bases, and the junction held 4 bases outside the gene matches.

The CDR3 DNA is TGTGCCACCAGTCCGGGCGGGGCGGAAAACACTGAAGCTTTCTTT. This codes for CATSPGGAENTEAFF. This chain connects TRBV24-1 to TRBJ1-1; TRBD1 might be the D (5 bases). V gave up 6 bases and J gave up 2 bases, with 15 bases separating them. CDR1 is KGHDR, CDR2 SFDVKD, per germline. This CDR3 comprises 15 residues.

J is TRBJ2-7 and V is TRBV3-1 (or the pseudogene TRBV3-2); 10 bases are a match to TRBD2. Germline V gene lookup returns CDR1 LGHDT and CDR2 YNNKEL (reference sequence). The trim removed 6 bases at V and 9 bases at J, leaving 8 bases unmatched. This CDR3 contains 13 residues. DNA for the CDR3: TGTGCCAGCAGTCCGGGACTAGCGAAAGGGCAGTACTTC. Translation: CASSPGLAKGQYF.

This clone was observed a single time. The V gene is TRBV5-4, the J gene TRBJ2-7; 9 bases are shared with TRBD1. The CDR3 consists of 13 residues. V shed 5 bases and J 7 bases; nucleotides not matched to a gene: 7. Per the germline V gene, CDR1 is SGHNT and CDR2 is YYREEE (reference sequence). CDR3 amino acids: CASRRTGAWEQYF. DNA for the CDR3: TGTGCCAGCAGAAGGACAGGGGCGTGGGAGCAGTACTTC.

The chain's CDR3 is CASSSPAVYGYTF. The CDR3, as DNA: TGTGCCAGCAGTTCTCCAGCGGTCTATGGCTACACCTTC. V usage is TRBV28 and J usage is TRBJ1-2; D is unresolved. CDR1 is MDHEN, CDR2 SYDVKM, per germline. V dropped 4 bases and J dropped 4 bases, with 10 bases sitting between them. CDR3 length equals 13 residues.

CDR3: CASSWDRGRGYTF. For the CDR3, the DNA is TGTGCCAGCAGCTGGGACAGGGGGCGCGGCTACACCTTC. This chain joins TRBV28 and TRBJ1-2; 12 bases fit TRBD1. The germline V gene has CDR1 MDHEN and CDR2 SYDVKM. V lost 6 bases and J lost 8; bases outside the gene matches: 4. This CDR3 comprises 13 residues.

This clone has just one count. The chain has TRBV19 and TRBJ2-5; the match to TRBD1 covers 9 bases. The CDR3 loop spans 15 amino acids. Germline values: CDR1 LNHDA, CDR2 SQIVND (reference sequence). Losses at the gene ends were 5 bases for V and 4 bases for J; bases not matched to a gene: 8. The CDR3 DNA sequence: TGTGCCAGTAGTCCCCACAGGGGGCTAACAGAGACCCAGTACTTC. Its protein product is CASSPHRGLTETQYF.

The rearrangement joins TRBV5-1 to TRBJ2-7; no clear D gene. The V end lost 0 bases, the J end lost 0 bases, and 10 bases lay between the germline ends. This CDR3 is 15 amino acids long. The germline V gene has CDR1 SGHRS and CDR2 YFSETQ. The CDR3 here is CASSLVPQSSYEQYF. As DNA, the CDR3 is TGCGCCAGCAGCTTGGTTCCACAGAGCTCCTACGAGCAGTACTTC.

V usage is TRBV7-3 and J usage is TRBJ2-1; 8 bases are shared with TRBD2. V was clipped by 3 bases and J by 0 bases; unmatched bases: 10. The V gene's germline CDR1 is SGHTA and CDR2 FQGTGA. The CDR3 runs 18 residues. As DNA, the CDR3 is TGTGCCAGCAGCTTCCCTAGCGGGCGGAAGAGCTCCTACAATGAGCAGTTCTTC. This translates into CASSFPSGRKSSYNEQFF.

This chain uses TRBV28 with TRBJ1-4; D gene uncertain. V lost 7 bases, J lost 8 bases, and 11 bases lay in between. The germline V gene encodes CDR1 MDHEN and CDR2 SYDVKM. The CDR3 contains 12 residues. CDR3 nucleotide sequence: TGTGCCAGCAACCCCCCGAGAGAAAAACTGTTTTTT. It yields the protein CASNPPREKLFF.

V is TRBV19 and J is TRBJ1-2; TRBD1 matches 12 bases. Germline CDR1 is LNHDA and CDR2 is SQIVND (reference sequence). The CDR3 totals 16 residues. The V gene end was trimmed by 5 bases and the J gene end by 2 bases; junction bases not matched to a gene: 6. CDR3 sequence: CASSPPGQGANYGYTF. Written as DNA, the CDR3 is TGTGCCAGTAGTCCCCCGGGACAGGGGGCGAACTATGGCTACACCTTC.

This chain uses TRBV19 with TRBJ2-2; the D is unclear. The CDR3 is 14 amino acids. From germline, CDR1 is LNHDA and CDR2 SQIVND (reference sequence). V was shortened by 8 bases and J by 1 base, with 11 bases between the two germline ends. Here the CDR3 DNA reads TGTGCCAGTCGCCAAAACGGGAACACCGGGGAGCTGTTTTTT. Encoded protein: CASRQNGNTGELFF.

Only a few counts were recorded for this clone. V and J are TRBV7-2 and TRBJ2-2; 7 bases agree with TRBD1. The germline CDR1 and CDR2 sequences are SGHTA and FQGNSA. The CDR3 is 13 amino acids. Germline trimming cut 4 bases from V and 8 bases from J; bases unmatched to any gene: 4. The CDR3 loop reads CASSSRQGGELFF. The CDR3 coding sequence is TGTGCCAGCAGCTCAAGACAGGGTGGGGAGCTGTTTTTT.

The J gene is TRBJ2-2, the V gene TRBV7-2; no definite D call. The CDR3 contains 14 residues. Germline V gene sequence: CDR1 SGHTA, CDR2 FQGNSA. V lost 5 bases, J lost 0 bases, and 7 bases lay in between. The CDR3 loop is CASSPRANTGELFF. The CDR3 DNA follows: TGTGCCAGCAGCCCCCGGGCGAACACCGGGGAGCTGTTTTTT.

On this clone: At one end the junction does not follow the germline gene, possibly because of a read error. The V and J genes are TRBV7-7 and TRBJ2-5, with 10 bases that match TRBD2. Germline CDR1 is SSHAT and CDR2 is FNYEAQ (reference sequence). The CDR3 length is 15 residues. The CDR3 reads CASSPTSGRGETQYF. CDR3 nucleotides: TGTGCTAGCAGCCCGACCAGCGGGAGGGGAGAGACCCAGTACTTC.